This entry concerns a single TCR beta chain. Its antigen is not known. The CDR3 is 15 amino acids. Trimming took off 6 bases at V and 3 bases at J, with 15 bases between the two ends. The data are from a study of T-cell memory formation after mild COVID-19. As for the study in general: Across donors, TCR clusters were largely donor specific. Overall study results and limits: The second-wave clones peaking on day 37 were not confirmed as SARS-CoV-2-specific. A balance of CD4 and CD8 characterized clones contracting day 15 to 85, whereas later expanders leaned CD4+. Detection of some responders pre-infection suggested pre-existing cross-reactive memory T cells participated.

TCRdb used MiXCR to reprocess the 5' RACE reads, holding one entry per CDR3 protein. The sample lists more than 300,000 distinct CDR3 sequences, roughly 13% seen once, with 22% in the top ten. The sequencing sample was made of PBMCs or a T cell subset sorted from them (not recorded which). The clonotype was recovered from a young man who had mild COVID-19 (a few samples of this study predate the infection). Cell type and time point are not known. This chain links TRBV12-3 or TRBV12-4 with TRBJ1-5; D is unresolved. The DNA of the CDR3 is TGTGCCAGCAGCTCCACCCCTAGTCCCAATCAGCCCCAGCATTTT. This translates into CASSSTPSPNQPQHF.